This T cell receptor beta chain was observed in a study of shared clonotypes between healthy human individuals. The study, taken as a whole, reports: As a rule, naive subsets had a larger estimated richness than memory subsets.

CD45RA+ naive and CD45RA-negative memory subsets were separated from CD4+ cells. There are 12 residues in the CDR3. Looked up from germline, CDR1 is SGHVS and CDR2 is FQNEAQ. The germline V and J ends were trimmed by 6 bases and 8 bases, with 11 bases remaining between them. Every subset's genomic DNA went evenly onto several immunoSEQ plates. The method was immunoSEQ multiplex PCR; TCRdb's version includes in-frame clones alone and lacks a portion of them. The data hold some 1.4 million clones, with roughly 96% observed a single time. Turning to this clone: What it binds is not known.

The sample was naive CD4+ T cells sorted from blood. Subset: CD45RA+ positively selected. The V call is TRBV7-8, the J call TRBJ2-1, with D perhaps TRBD2 (5 bases). This sequence was found in a young man in good health. DNA of the CDR3: TGTGCCAGCAGTCGGAGGAGAGATGAGCAGTTCTTC. This encodes CASSRRRDEQFF.